The next 30 T cell receptor beta chains were all read from a single sample in a study of shared clonotypes between healthy human individuals. CD45RO-negative, CCR7-positively selected cells formed the naive CD8 fraction, excluding terminally differentiated effector memory CD45RA+ cells. TCRdb keeps only in-frame clones here, not all; method: immunoSEQ multiplex PCR. The table includes roughly 2.1 million clones, about 92% detected once. The sequencing input was naive CD8+ T cells from PBMCs. Receptors were obtained from a man aged 18 to 30 in good health. Some clones in this sample may be carry-over from other donors' samples.

V usage is TRBV4-1 and J usage is TRBJ2-7; 7 nucleotides line up with TRBD1. The CDR3 is made up of 14 amino acids. Germline loops: CDR1 MGHRA, CDR2 YSYEKL. J gave up 4 bases and V 3 bases, and 6 bases lay outside the gene matches. The CDR3 nucleotides read TGCGCCAGCAGCCATGGGACAGTGGCTTACGAGCAGTACTTC. It encodes CASSHGTVAYEQYF.

V gene TRBV19 combines with J gene TRBJ2-7; TRBD1 matches 7 bases. This CDR3 region has 18 residues. Trimming removed 7 bases from V and 4 bases from J; junction bases left unmatched: 22. CDR1 and CDR2 from the germline V gene are LNHDA and SQIVND (reference sequence). In DNA, the CDR3 is TGTGCCAGTAATCCTGAGTTCAATCCCCGGGACAGTAATTACGAGCAGTACTTC. Translation: CASNPEFNPRDSNYEQYF.

The V call is TRBV28, the J call TRBJ2-7; D remains unclear. This CDR3 contains 12 residues. The V and J ends lost 8 bases and 0 bases respectively, with 8 bases between them. Looked up from germline, CDR1 is MDHEN and CDR2 is SYDVKM. CDR3 amino acids: CASEASSYEQYF. CDR3 sequence (DNA): TGTGCCAGCGAGGCTAGCTCCTACGAGCAGTACTTC.

The chain uses TRBV6-6 and TRBJ1-2; D is unresolved. The CDR3 spans 15 residues. V was cut by 4 bases and J by 5 bases, with 17 bases left in between. CDR1 is MNHNY and CDR2 is SVGAGI in the germline V gene (reference sequence). The CDR3 coding sequence is TGTGCCAGCAGTTCCCCCGGCCCGGGAGGGTATGGCTACACCTTC. As protein: CASSSPGPGGYGYTF.

The chain employs TRBV7-3 and TRBJ2-2, with TRBD2 identical over 12 bases. CDR1 is SGHTA, CDR2 FQGTGA, per germline. The CDR3 has 21 residues. J gave up 3 bases and V 1 base, and 15 bases lay outside the gene matches. The CDR3 is CASSLKTSSSGRAGDTGELFF. In DNA form, the CDR3 reads TGTGCCAGCAGCTTAAAAACCTCGTCTAGCGGGAGGGCCGGTGACACCGGGGAGCTGTTTTTT. Looking up the rest from reference TRBV7-3 and TRBJ2-2 gives the full variable domain: GAGVSQTPSNKVTEKGKYVELRCDPISGHTALYWYRQSLGQGPEFLIYFQGTGAADDSGLPNDRFFAVRPEGSVSTLKIQRTERGDSAVYLCASSLKTSSSGRAGDTGELFFGEGSRLTVL.

Comments on this clone: The same CDR3 also results from other DNA sequences found in this sample. V usage is TRBV19 and J usage is TRBJ2-5; the D is unclear. Germline CDR1 is LNHDA and CDR2 is SQIVND (reference sequence). The CDR3 covers 13 residues. The V end was cut by 0 bases, the J end by 5 bases, with 7 bases between. This chain's CDR3 is CASSIDPEETQYF. In DNA form, the CDR3 reads TGTGCCAGTAGTATAGATCCAGAGGAGACCCAGTACTTC.

The chain uses TRBV25-1 and TRBJ1-2; possibly TRBD1 for D (5 bases). V was pared by 4 bases and J by 2 bases, with 14 bases between. The germline gives CDR1 MGHDK, CDR2 SYGVNS. The CDR3 has 15 residues. The CDR3 is CASSGARTQNYGYTF. The CDR3 DNA sequence: TGTGCCAGCAGTGGAGCCCGGACACAAAACTATGGCTACACCTTC.

This sequence joins TRBV11-2 and TRBJ2-6, with 7 bases lining up with TRBD2. V shed 3 bases and J 1 base; nucleotides not matched to a gene: 12. The length of the CDR3 is 19 residues. The V gene's germline CDR1 is SGHAT and CDR2 FQNNGV. The CDR3 loop reads CASSLNRGVYYSGANVLTF. The CDR3 DNA follows: TGTGCCAGCAGCTTGAACCGGGGGGTCTACTATTCTGGGGCCAACGTCCTGACTTTC.

This chain uses TRBV5-4 with TRBJ2-5, with a tentative D call TRBD2 (5 bases). The V and J ends lost 3 bases and 5 bases respectively, with 11 bases between them. The CDR3 consists of 13 residues. CDR1 and CDR2 from the germline V gene are SGHNT and YYREEE (reference sequence). The CDR3: CASSYGEEETQYF. CDR3 sequence (DNA): TGTGCCAGCAGCTACGGGGAAGAGGAGACCCAGTACTTC.

As concerns this clone: Other DNA sequences from this sample encode an identical CDR3 as well. The V call is TRBV29-1, the J call TRBJ1-2, with 7 bases identical to TRBD1. The CDR3 totals 11 residues. The germline V gene has CDR1 SQVTM and CDR2 ANQGSEA. The trim removed 7 bases at V and 4 bases at J, leaving 3 bases unmatched. The DNA for the CDR3 is TGCAGCGGCAGGGGGGGCTATGGCTACACCTTC. Translation gives CSGRGGYGYTF.

The CDR3 loop is CSVEEGAVNEQYF. The CDR3 nucleotides read TGCAGCGTTGAGGAGGGGGCAGTCAACGAGCAGTACTTC. The chain is built from TRBV29-1 and TRBJ2-5, with TRBD1 as a possible D gene (7 bases). The DNA end is more similar to TRBJ2-7, so the J call may be wrong. Germline CDR1 reads SQVTM; CDR2 reads ANQGSEA. This CDR3 is built from 13 residues.

This chain uses TRBV7-9 with TRBJ2-5; TRBD1 aligns across 7 bases. The CDR3 loop spans 16 amino acids. V was pared by 5 bases and J by 3 bases, with 12 bases of the junction left unmatched. The V gene's germline CDR1 is SEHNR and CDR2 FQNEAQ (reference sequence). CDR3 amino acids: CASSISGTAREETQYF. The CDR3 DNA reads TGTGCCAGCAGCATTTCCGGGACAGCACGAGAAGAGACCCAGTACTTC.

This clone showed up just once. CDR3 loop: CASRGLCDRTDTQYF. The CDR3 coding sequence is TGTGCCAGCAGGGGCCTTTGCGATCGCACAGATACGCAGTATTTT. The chain employs TRBV9 and TRBJ2-3; D is ambiguous. V lost 5 bases, J lost 1 base, and 14 bases lay in between. Per germline, CDR1 SGDLS and CDR2 YYNGEE. CDR3 length: 15 residues. Complete variable domain (other parts from reference TRBV9 and TRBJ2-3): DSGVTQTPKHLITATGQRVTLRCSPRSGDLSVYWYQQSLDQGLQFLIQYYNGEERAKGNILERFSAQQFPDLHSELNLSSLELGDSALYFCASRGLCDRTDTQYFGPGTRLTVL.

The chain links TRBV29-1 to TRBJ2-3; D may correspond to TRBD1 or TRBD2 (5 bases each). Trimming left V 6 bases short and J 0 bases short, with 13 bases between. This CDR3 has 14 residues. The germline gives CDR1 SQVTM, CDR2 ANQGSEA. CDR3 DNA sequence: TGCAGCGTGTCGGGACGGCTCAGCACAGATACGCAGTATTTT. Encoded protein: CSVSGRLSTDTQYF.

The rearrangement uses TRBV28 and TRBJ1-1; 12 nucleotides align to TRBD1. From germline, CDR1 is MDHEN and CDR2 SYDVKM. This CDR3 region has 16 residues. With 2 bases clipped from V and 6 bases from J, the junction kept 7 bases outside the gene matches. CDR3 bases: TGTGCCAGCAGTTTAGGGGGACAGGGGGCGCTTCCTGAAGCTTTCTTT. Protein: CASSLGGQGALPEAFF.

The chain has TRBV5-6 and TRBJ1-4; D is undetermined. The CDR3 sequence is 15 residues long. Between the trimmed V and J ends, which lost 5 bases and 8 bases, there was a span of 19 bases. Germline assignment: CDR1 SGHDT and CDR2 YYEEEE. The CDR3 reads CASSHNLPMEEKLFF. As DNA, the CDR3 is TGTGCCAGCAGTCACAACCTTCCCATGGAAGAAAAACTGTTTTTT.

The rearrangement links TRBV9 to TRBJ2-5; D is ambiguous. Trimming stripped 7 bases from V and 3 bases from J, with 7 bases between. Germline values: CDR1 SGDLS, CDR2 YYNGEE. The CDR3 consists of 11 residues. This CDR3 is CASGSEETQYF. Here the CDR3 DNA reads TGTGCCAGCGGTTCTGAAGAGACCCAGTACTTC.

The chain carries TRBV6-5 and TRBJ2-1, with 9 bases lining up with TRBD2. J gave up 7 bases and V 4 bases, and 5 bases lay outside the gene matches. The CDR3 extends over 14 amino acids. Germline V gene lookup returns CDR1 MNHEY and CDR2 SVGAGI. The CDR3 here is CASSWREGQNEQFF. As DNA, the CDR3 is TGTGCCAGCAGTTGGCGGGAGGGCCAAAATGAGCAGTTCTTC.

The V and J genes are TRBV7-3 and TRBJ2-3, with D perhaps matching TRBD2 (5 bases). The V end lost 8 bases, the J end lost 5 bases, and 11 bases lay between the germline ends. The CDR3 loop spans 12 amino acids. Germline V CDR1 and CDR2: SGHTA, FQGTGA. For the CDR3, the DNA is TGTGCCAGCGGTTTCGGAGGAGATACGCAGTATTTT. It translates to CASGFGGDTQYF.

The V and J genes are TRBV13 and TRBJ2-3; no firm D call. Trimming took off 1 base at V and 2 bases at J, with 19 bases between the two ends. Germline CDR1 PRHDT, CDR2 FYEKMQ (reference sequence). This CDR3 region has 18 residues. The CDR3 here is CASSLVRTERMDTDTQYF. The CDR3 nucleotides are TGTGCCAGCAGCTTAGTTCGAACCGAACGTATGGACACAGATACGCAGTATTTT.

This clone came up a few times. The chain recombines TRBV19 with TRBJ2-7; D is ambiguous. Germline assignment: CDR1 LNHDA and CDR2 SQIVND (reference sequence). V was pared by 9 bases and J by 2 bases, with 8 bases between. The CDR3 totals 11 residues. CDR3 in amino acids: CASQSPYEQYF. Written as DNA, the CDR3 is TGTGCCAGCCAAAGCCCCTACGAGCAGTACTTC. Full variable domain (remainder filled in from reference TRBV19 and TRBJ2-7): DGGITQSPKYLFRKEGQNVTLSCEQNLNHDAMYWYRQDPGQGLRLIYYSQIVNDFQKGDIAEGYSVSREKKESFPLTVTSAQKNPTAFYLCASQSPYEQYFGPGTRLTVT.

The chain recombines TRBV21-1 with TRBJ2-7; the table names TRBD1, a call not compared with the DNA. TRBV21-1 corresponds to a pseudogene. The CDR3 sequence is 12 residues long. CDR3 protein: CHVRDRGREQYF. The CDR3 nucleotides are TGCCACGTCCGGGACAGGGGGCGCGAGCAGTACTTC.

J is TRBJ1-5 and V is TRBV6-1; TRBD1 is a possible D gene (5 bases). Trimming shortened V by 3 bases and J by 0 bases, and 9 bases separated the two germline ends. The length of the CDR3 is 15 residues. Germline CDR1 reads MNHNS; CDR2 reads SASEGT. CDR3 sequence reads: CASSDWGGSNQPQHF. The CDR3 DNA reads as TGTGCCAGCAGTGATTGGGGGGGTAGCAATCAGCCCCAGCATTTT.

In its sample, this clone was seen once. The V call is TRBV28, the J call TRBJ1-2, with a possible D match to TRBD1 (5 bases). CDR1 MDHEN and CDR2 SYDVKM come from the germline V gene. This CDR3 is 14 amino acids long. Between the trimmed V and J ends, which lost 3 bases and 1 base, there was a span of 9 bases. The CDR3 reads CASSFRQLNYGYTF. DNA for the CDR3: TGTGCCAGCAGTTTCAGACAGCTTAACTATGGCTACACCTTC.

The chain carries TRBV29-1 and TRBJ2-1; D call uncertain. The V end lost 5 bases, the J end lost 2 bases, and 7 bases lay between the germline ends. The V gene's germline CDR1 is SQVTM and CDR2 ANQGSEA. This CDR3 comprises 12 residues. The CDR3 protein is CSVLTTYNEQFF. The CDR3 DNA reads as TGCAGCGTTCTTACTACCTACAATGAGCAGTTCTTC.

This rearrangement joins TRBV25-1 to TRBJ1-4; TRBD1 matches 8 bases. This CDR3 has 13 amino acids. The germline V gene has CDR1 MGHDK and CDR2 SYGVNS. V lost 7 bases, J lost 7 bases, and 5 bases stayed unmatched. CDR3 DNA: TGTGCCAGCATGACAGGGGTTAGTGAAAAACTGTTTTTT. The encoded protein is CASMTGVSEKLFF.

J is TRBJ2-1 and V is TRBV27; D is possibly TRBD1 (5 bases). V lost 6 bases and J lost 4, with 16 bases in between. The germline V gene encodes CDR1 MNHEY and CDR2 SMNVEV (reference sequence). The CDR3 loop spans 15 amino acids. CDR3 sequence reads: CASSDSINAYNEQFF. DNA for the CDR3: TGTGCCAGCAGCGACAGCATCAACGCTTACAATGAGCAGTTCTTC.

This chain links TRBV11-2 with TRBJ2-1, with D perhaps TRBD2 (6 bases). CDR1 and CDR2 (germline): SGHAT, FQNNGV. V was shortened by 4 bases and J by 3 bases, with 19 bases between the two germline ends. CDR3 length equals 17 residues. The CDR3, as DNA: TGTGCCAGCAGCTCCCGACTAGAACCAAGCCACTACAATGAGCAGTTCTTC. Its protein product is CASSSRLEPSHYNEQFF. Full variable domain (outside the CDR3, taken from reference TRBV11-2 and TRBJ2-1): EAGVAQSPRYKIIEKRQSVAFWCNPISGHATLYWYQQILGQGPKLLIQFQNNGVVDDSQLPKDRFSAERLKGVDSTLKIQPAKLEDSAVYLCASSSRLEPSHYNEQFFGPGTRLTVL.

This clone was seen a single time. The gene calls are TRBV19 and TRBJ2-3, with 11 bases fitting TRBD1. V was clipped by 6 bases and J by 0 bases; unmatched bases: 5. The germline V gene encodes CDR1 LNHDA and CDR2 SQIVND (reference sequence). The length of the CDR3 is 16 residues. CDR3 DNA: TGTGCCAGTAGCAAGGACAGGGGGCATAGCACAGATACGCAGTATTTT. Residues: CASSKDRGHSTDTQYF.

The chain recombines TRBV7-9 with TRBJ2-5; D call uncertain. Trimming removed 7 bases from V and 2 bases from J, with 20 bases in between. This CDR3 spans 16 amino acids. CDR1 and CDR2 from the germline V gene are SEHNR and FQNEAQ (reference sequence). The CDR3 DNA sequence: TGTGCCAGCAAAAGCATGGCCCCCCAGTTGCAAGAGACCCAGTACTTC. Translation: CASKSMAPQLQETQYF.